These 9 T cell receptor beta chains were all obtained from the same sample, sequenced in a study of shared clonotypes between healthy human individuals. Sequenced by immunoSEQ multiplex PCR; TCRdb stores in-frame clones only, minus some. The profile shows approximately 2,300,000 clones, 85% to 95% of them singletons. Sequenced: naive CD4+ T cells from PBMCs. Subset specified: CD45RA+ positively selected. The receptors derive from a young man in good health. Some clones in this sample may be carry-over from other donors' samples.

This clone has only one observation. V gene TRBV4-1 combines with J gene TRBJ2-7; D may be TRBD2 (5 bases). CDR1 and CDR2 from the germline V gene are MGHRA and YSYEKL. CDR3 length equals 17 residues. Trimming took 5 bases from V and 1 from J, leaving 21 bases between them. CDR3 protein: CASSREAGKRDSYEQYF. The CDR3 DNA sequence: TGCGCCAGCAGCAGAGAGGCGGGTAAAAGGGATTCCTACGAGCAGTACTTC.

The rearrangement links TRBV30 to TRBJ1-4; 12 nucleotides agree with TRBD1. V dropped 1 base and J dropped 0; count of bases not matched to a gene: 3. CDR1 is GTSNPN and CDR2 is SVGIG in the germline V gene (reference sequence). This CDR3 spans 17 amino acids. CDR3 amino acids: CAWSGGQGAPTNEKLFF. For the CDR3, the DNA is TGTGCCTGGAGTGGGGGACAGGGGGCTCCAACTAATGAAAAACTGTTTTTT. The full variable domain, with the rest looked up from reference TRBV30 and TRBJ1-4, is SQTIHQWPATLVQPVGSPLSLECTVEGTSNPNLYWYRQAAGRGLQLLFYSVGIGQISSEVPQNLSASRPQDRQFILSSKKLLLSDSGFYLCAWSGGQGAPTNEKLFFGSGTQLSVL.

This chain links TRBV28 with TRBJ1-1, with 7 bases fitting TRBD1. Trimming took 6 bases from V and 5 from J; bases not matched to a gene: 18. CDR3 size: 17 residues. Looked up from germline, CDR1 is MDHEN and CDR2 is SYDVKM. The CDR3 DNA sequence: TGTGCCAGCAGCAAACCGGGACAGACGGCACGGCAAACTGAAGCTTTCTTT. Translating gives CASSKPGQTARQTEAFF.

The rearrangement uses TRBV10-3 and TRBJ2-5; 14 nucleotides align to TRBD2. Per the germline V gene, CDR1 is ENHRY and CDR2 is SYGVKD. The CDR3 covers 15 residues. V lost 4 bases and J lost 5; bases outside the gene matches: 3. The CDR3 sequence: CAISGLAGGGETQYF. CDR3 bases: TGTGCCATCAGTGGACTAGCGGGAGGGGGGGAGACCCAGTACTTC.

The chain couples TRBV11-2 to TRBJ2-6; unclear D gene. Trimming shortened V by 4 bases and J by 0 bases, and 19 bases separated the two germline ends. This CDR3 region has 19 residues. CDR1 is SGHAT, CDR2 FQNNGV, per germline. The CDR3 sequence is CASSSLTHFVRSGANVLTF. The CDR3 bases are TGTGCCAGCAGCTCCCTCACCCACTTCGTCCGCTCTGGGGCCAACGTCCTGACTTTC. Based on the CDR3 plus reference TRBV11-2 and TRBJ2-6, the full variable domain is EAGVAQSPRYKIIEKRQSVAFWCNPISGHATLYWYQQILGQGPKLLIQFQNNGVVDDSQLPKDRFSAERLKGVDSTLKIQPAKLEDSAVYLCASSSLTHFVRSGANVLTFGAGSRLTVL.

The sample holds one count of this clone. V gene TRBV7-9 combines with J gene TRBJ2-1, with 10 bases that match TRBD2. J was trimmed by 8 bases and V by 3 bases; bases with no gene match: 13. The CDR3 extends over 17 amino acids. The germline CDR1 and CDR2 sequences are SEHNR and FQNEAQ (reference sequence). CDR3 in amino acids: CASSFRIAGGFADEQFF. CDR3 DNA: TGTGCCAGCAGCTTCAGGATAGCGGGAGGCTTTGCGGATGAGCAGTTCTTC. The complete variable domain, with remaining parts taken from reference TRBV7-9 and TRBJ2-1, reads DTGVSQNPRHKITKRGQNVTFRCDPISEHNRLYWYRQTLGQGPEFLTYFQNEAQLEKSRLLSDRFSAERPKGSFSTLEIQRTEQGDSAMYLCASSFRIAGGFADEQFFGPGTRLTVL.

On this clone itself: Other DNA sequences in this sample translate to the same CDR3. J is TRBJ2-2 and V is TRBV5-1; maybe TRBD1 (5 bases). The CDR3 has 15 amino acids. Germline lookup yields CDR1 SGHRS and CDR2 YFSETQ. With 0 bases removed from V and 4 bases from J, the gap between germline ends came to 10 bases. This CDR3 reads CASSLGQGGTGELFF. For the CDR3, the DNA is TGCGCCAGCAGCTTGGGGCAGGGTGGCACCGGGGAGCTGTTTTTT.

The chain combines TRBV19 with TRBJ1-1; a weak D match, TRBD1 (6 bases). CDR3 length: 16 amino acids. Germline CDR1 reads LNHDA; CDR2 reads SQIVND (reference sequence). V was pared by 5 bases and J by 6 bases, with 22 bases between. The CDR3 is CASSRLLRGGLAEAFF. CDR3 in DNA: TGTGCCAGTAGTCGCCTACTACGGGGGGGGCTGGCTGAAGCTTTCTTT.

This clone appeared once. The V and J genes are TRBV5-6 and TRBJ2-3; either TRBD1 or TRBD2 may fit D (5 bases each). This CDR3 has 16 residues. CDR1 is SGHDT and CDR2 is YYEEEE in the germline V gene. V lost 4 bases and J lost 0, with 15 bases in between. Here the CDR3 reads CASSLGVGTSTDTQYF. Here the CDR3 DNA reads TGTGCCAGCAGCCTGGGGGTCGGAACAAGCACAGATACGCAGTATTTT.